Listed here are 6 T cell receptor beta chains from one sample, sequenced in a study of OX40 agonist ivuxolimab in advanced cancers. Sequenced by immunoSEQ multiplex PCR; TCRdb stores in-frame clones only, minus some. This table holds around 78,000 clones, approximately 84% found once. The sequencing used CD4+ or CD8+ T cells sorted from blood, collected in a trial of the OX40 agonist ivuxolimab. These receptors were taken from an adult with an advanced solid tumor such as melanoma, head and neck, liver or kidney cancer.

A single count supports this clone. The CDR3 DNA is TGTGCCAGCAGTTCGGGACAGGGACTTAATTCACCCCTCCACTTT. Translated, it gives CASSSGQGLNSPLHF. J is TRBJ1-6 and V is TRBV6-5; 9 bases line up with TRBD1. The CDR3 runs 15 residues. Trimming removed 4 bases from V and 6 bases from J; junction bases left unmatched: 4. Germline V gene sequence: CDR1 MNHEY, CDR2 SVGAGI.

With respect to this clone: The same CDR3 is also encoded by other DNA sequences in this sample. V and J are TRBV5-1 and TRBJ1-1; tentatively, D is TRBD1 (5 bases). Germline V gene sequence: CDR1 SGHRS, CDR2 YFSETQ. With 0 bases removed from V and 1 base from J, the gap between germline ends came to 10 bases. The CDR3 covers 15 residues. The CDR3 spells CASSLAIGANTEAFF. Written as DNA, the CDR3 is TGCGCCAGCAGCTTGGCGATAGGGGCGAACACTGAAGCTTTCTTT.

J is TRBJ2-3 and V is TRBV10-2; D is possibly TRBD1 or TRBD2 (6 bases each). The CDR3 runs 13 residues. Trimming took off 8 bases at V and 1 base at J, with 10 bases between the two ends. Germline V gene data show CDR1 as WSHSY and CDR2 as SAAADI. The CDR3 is CASGGGGTDTQYF. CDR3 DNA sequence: TGCGCCAGCGGGGGCGGGGGCACAGATACGCAGTATTTT.

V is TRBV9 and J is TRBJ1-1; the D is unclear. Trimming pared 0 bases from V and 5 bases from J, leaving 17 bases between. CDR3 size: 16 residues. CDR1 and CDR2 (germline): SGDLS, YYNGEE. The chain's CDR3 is CASSVDSRRGRTEAFF. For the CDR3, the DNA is TGTGCCAGCAGCGTAGATTCACGGCGGGGAAGGACTGAAGCTTTCTTT.

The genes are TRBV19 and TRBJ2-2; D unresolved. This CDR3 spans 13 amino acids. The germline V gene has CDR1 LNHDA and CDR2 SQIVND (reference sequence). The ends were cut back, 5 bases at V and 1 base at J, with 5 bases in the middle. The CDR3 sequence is CASSSLNTGELFF. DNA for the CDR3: TGTGCCAGTAGTTCATTGAACACCGGGGAGCTGTTTTTT.

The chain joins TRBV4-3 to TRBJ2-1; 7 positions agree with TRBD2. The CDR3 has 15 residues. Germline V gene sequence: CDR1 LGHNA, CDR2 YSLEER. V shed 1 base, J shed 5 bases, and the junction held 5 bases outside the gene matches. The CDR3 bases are TGCGCCAGCAGCCAAGTGGGTAGCGGGCACAATGAGCAGTTCTTC. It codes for CASSQVGSGHNEQFF.